Listed below are T cell receptor beta chains from one sample, sequenced in a study of blood T cell repertoires in COVID-19. The protocol was immunoSEQ multiplex PCR, while the TCRdb copy is restricted to in-frame clones and leaves out a portion. The sample shows 250,000 to 300,000 clones, about four fifths of them seen only once. The specimen sequenced was peripheral blood. All receptors come from an older woman with active or convalescent COVID-19. CDR3s include the opening cysteine and the closing phenylalanine or tryptophan. The D gene is left open where the match is weak. Only part of the rows carry a size: once, few, many, or a class if the clone is expanded.

>TRBV2|TRBJ1-2|-|-
CASSGQGNYGYTF
TGTGCCAGCAGTGGTCAGGGAAACTATGGCTACACCTTC
>TRBV7-6|TRBJ1-2|-|-
CASSLADRGQHGYTF
TGTGCCAGCAGCTTAGCTGACAGAGGACAACATGGCTACACCTTC
>TRBV20-1|TRBJ2-5|-|-
CSASRGFAQYF
TGCAGTGCTAGCCGAGGCTTTGCCCAGTACTTC
>TRBV6-5|TRBJ1-2|-|-
CASRPGQGTNYGYTF
TGTGCCAGCAGACCGGGACAAGGAACCAACTATGGCTACACCTTC
>TRBV12-3/TRBV12-4|TRBJ2-7|-|TRBD1
CASSSRDRAPDF
TGTGCCAGCAGTTCCCGGGACAGGGCGCCCGACTTC
>TRBV7-8|TRBJ2-1|once|TRBD1
CASSLGPQGAKFF
TGTGCCAGCAGCTTAGGGCCTCAGGGGGCAAAGTTCTTC
>TRBV29-1|TRBJ1-2|-|TRBD1
CSVGTTGANYGYTF
TGCAGCGTTGGCACGACAGGGGCTAACTATGGCTACACCTTC
>TRBV25-1|TRBJ1-6|-|TRBD1
CASSEFGQGNSPLHF
TGTGCCAGCAGTGAATTCGGACAGGGGAATTCACCCCTCCACTTT
>TRBV5-4|TRBJ1-4|-|-
CASSGQQGRGEKLFF
TGTGCCAGCAGCGGGCAACAGGGACGAGGGGAAAAACTGTTTTTT
>TRBV19|TRBJ2-2|few|-
CASSISRTAFSTGELFF
TGTGCCAGTAGTATTAGCAGGACAGCTTTTTCCACCGGGGAGCTGTTTTTT
>TRBV28|TRBJ1-4|-|-
CASRILPPGGANEKLFF
TGTGCCAGCAGAATACTACCCCCGGGGGGCGCTAATGAAAAACTGTTTTTT
>TRBV4-2|TRBJ1-1|few|TRBD1
CASSPPDRAGIEAFF
TGTGCCAGCAGCCCCCCGGACAGGGCTGGAATTGAAGCTTTCTTT
>TRBV30|TRBJ1-6|-|-
CAWSRTLSSPLHF
TGTGCCTGGAGTCGGACTCTTAGTTCACCCCTCCACTTT
>TRBV5-1|TRBJ2-3|-|-
CASSFGRGVDTQYF
TGCGCCAGCAGCTTCGGCAGGGGGGTAGATACGCAGTATTTT
>TRBV19|TRBJ1-3|-|-
CASSRGGDIGNTIYF
TGTGCCAGTAGCCGGGGTGGGGACATTGGAAACACCATATATTTT
>TRBV6-1|TRBJ1-1|-|-
CASSEFGGLNTEAFF
TGTGCCAGCAGTGAATTCGGAGGGCTGAACACTGAAGCTTTCTTT
>TRBV18|TRBJ2-4|-|TRBD1
CASSPRQGSKNIQYF
TGTGCCAGCTCACCGCGACAGGGATCCAAAAACATTCAGTACTTC
>TRBV10-3|TRBJ2-3|-|TRBD2
CAISDKVGAGGSDTQYF
TGTGCCATCAGTGACAAGGTGGGAGCGGGGGGATCAGATACGCAGTATTTT
>TRBV5-5|TRBJ2-3|-|TRBD2
CASSPLLGGGSGQYF
TGTGCCAGCAGCCCCCTGCTGGGCGGGGGGTCGGGGCAGTATTTT
>TRBV3-1/TRBV3-2|TRBJ2-5|many|-
CASSQGLVGGETQYF
TGTGCCAGCAGCCAAGGGCTAGTAGGGGGAGAGACCCAGTACTTC
>TRBV3-1/TRBV3-2|TRBJ2-5|-|TRBD1
CASSPQGAHRETQYF
TGTGCCAGCAGCCCACAGGGGGCGCATCGGGAGACCCAGTACTTC
>TRBV5-1|TRBJ2-1|-|TRBD1
CASSLGGTAGIHEQFF
TGCGCCAGCAGCTTGGGTGGGACAGCAGGAATCCATGAGCAGTTCTTC
>TRBV5-6|TRBJ1-6|-|-
CASSSDSISPLHF
TGTGCCAGCAGCTCGGACAGTATATCACCCCTCCACTTT
>TRBV18|TRBJ1-2|few|-
CASSPGSELYGYTF
TGTGCCAGCTCACCAGGGAGTGAACTCTATGGCTACACCTTC
>TRBV24-1|TRBJ2-2|-|-
CATSDSIPNTGELFF
TGTGCCACCAGTGATTCTATCCCGAACACCGGGGAGCTGTTTTTT
>TRBV4-1|TRBJ1-6|-|-
CASSPGRQAQSPLHF
TGCGCCAGCAGCCCTGGGAGGCAGGCCCAATCACCCCTCCACTTT
>TRBV25-1|TRBJ2-7|-|TRBD1
CATRRDSAYEQYF
TGTGCCACCCGCCGGGACAGCGCCTACGAGCAGTACTTC
>TRBV12-5|TRBJ2-1|few|TRBD1
CASGYDRGSEQFF
TGTGCTAGTGGATATGACAGGGGCAGTGAGCAGTTCTTC
>TRBV2|TRBJ2-7|-|-
CASARQTAYEQYF
TGTGCCAGCGCCAGACAGACCGCCTACGAGCAGTACTTC
>TRBV7-8|TRBJ1-3|-|TRBD1
CASSATRTGPFSGNTIYF
TGTGCCAGCAGCGCGACGCGGACAGGGCCCTTCTCTGGAAACACCATATATTTT
>TRBV6-2/TRBV6-3|TRBJ2-1|-|-
CASSRRAAGRRNEQFF
TGTGCCAGCAGCCGGCGCGCGGCTGGCCGCCGGAATGAGCAGTTCTTC
>TRBV19|TRBJ1-3|-|-
CASSILDGRSGNTIYF
TGTGCCAGTAGTATATTGGACGGGAGGTCTGGAAACACCATATATTTT
>TRBV7-9|TRBJ2-5|-|TRBD1
CASQGAVDQETQYF
TGTGCCAGCCAGGGGGCGGTAGACCAAGAGACCCAGTACTTC
>TRBV3-1/TRBV3-2|TRBJ1-3|few|-
CASSQDLTAGNTIYF
TGTGCCAGCAGCCAAGATCTGACAGCTGGAAACACCATATATTTT
>TRBV10-3|TRBJ2-3|once|TRBD2
CAITRSGGLRTDTQYF
TGTGCCATCACGAGGAGCGGGGGGCTCCGCACAGATACGCAGTATTTT
>TRBV4-1|TRBJ2-5|-|TRBD2
CASSLGYYGTSEETQYF
TGCGCCAGCAGCCTCGGTTACTACGGGACTAGCGAAGAGACCCAGTACTTC
>TRBV9|TRBJ2-2|once|-
CASSVNAQGTGELFF
TGTGCCAGCAGCGTAAATGCTCAGGGGACCGGGGAGCTGTTTTTT
>TRBV6-2/TRBV6-3|TRBJ2-1|-|-
CASSYSPRDNEQFF
TGTGCCAGCAGTTACTCCCCCCGGGACAATGAGCAGTTCTTC
>TRBV7-8|TRBJ1-2|-|-
CASSLGRLNRRFSNYGYTF
TGTGCCAGCAGCTTAGGGCGGCTCAATCGCCGATTCTCTAACTATGGCTACACCTTC
>TRBV2|TRBJ1-1|-|-
CASSDLAIGRAFF
TGTGCCAGCAGTGATCTGGCAATAGGGAGAGCTTTCTTT
>TRBV7-9|TRBJ1-2|-|-
CASSSSRVAYTF
TGTGCCAGCAGCTCTTCCAGGGTCGCCTACACCTTC
>TRBV7-2|TRBJ1-5|-|-
CASGLGTPQHF
TGTGCCAGCGGTTTAGGGACTCCCCAGCATTTT
>TRBV7-9|TRBJ2-1|-|-
CASSLLRGIDNEQFF
TGTGCCAGCAGCCTGCTTCGAGGGATCGACAATGAGCAGTTCTTC
>TRBV5-4|TRBJ1-4|-|-
CASRGQGEKLFF
TGTGCCAGCAGGGGGCAGGGTGAAAAACTGTTTTTT
>TRBV18|TRBJ2-1|-|TRBD2
CASSQRGGRPSDGNEQFF
TGTGCCAGCTCACAACGGGGGGGCCGTCCCTCGGATGGCAATGAGCAGTTCTTC
>TRBV4-2|TRBJ1-2|-|-
CASSQEDSSLSF
TGTGCCAGCAGCCAAGAAGACAGCAGCCTATCCTTC
>TRBV2|TRBJ1-4|-|TRBD1
CASMLTGETNEKLFF
TGTGCCAGCATGTTAACAGGGGAAACTAATGAAAAACTGTTTTTT
>TRBV12-3/TRBV12-4|TRBJ2-5|-|-
CASRFGQIETQYF
TGTGCCAGCCGCTTCGGACAGATAGAGACCCAGTACTTC
>TRBV9|TRBJ1-3|-|-
CASSVGGLRRGTIYF
TGTGCCAGCAGCGTAGGGGGGCTACGAAGGGGCACCATATATTTT
>TRBV19|TRBJ1-5|-|TRBD1
CAARQGRPNGQPQHF
TGTGCCGCAAGACAGGGCCGCCCTAATGGACAGCCCCAGCATTTT
>TRBV18|TRBJ1-1|-|-
CASSRSQETEAFF
TGTGCCAGCTCACGGTCACAGGAAACTGAAGCTTTCTTT
>TRBV2|TRBJ1-1|-|-
CASSAYNTEAFF
TGTGCCAGCAGTGCCTACAACACTGAAGCTTTCTTT
>TRBV9|TRBJ2-7|-|TRBD2
CASSVRLAGVCYEQYF
TGTGCCAGCAGCGTGAGACTAGCGGGGGTCTGTTACGAGCAGTACTTC
>TRBV30|TRBJ1-1|-|-
CAWSEIVNTEAFF
TGTGCCTGGAGTGAAATAGTGAACACTGAAGCTTTCTTT
>TRBV5-1|TRBJ1-6|-|TRBD1
CASSFSDAGTGGVSPLHF
TGCGCCAGCAGCTTTTCCGACGCCGGGACAGGGGGCGTTTCACCCCTCCACTTT
>TRBV4-3|TRBJ1-4|-|-
CASSQDQGPNEKLFF
TGCGCCAGCAGCCAAGATCAGGGGCCTAATGAAAAACTGTTTTTT
>TRBV27|TRBJ2-1|-|-
CASSYPGSNEQFF
TGTGCCAGCAGTTACCCAGGGTCCAATGAGCAGTTCTTC
>TRBV6-6|TRBJ1-5|-|-
CASSPPDIFQPQHF
TGTGCCAGCAGCCCCCCCGACATCTTCCAGCCCCAGCATTTT